This T cell receptor beta chain was recovered during a study of T cells in Graves' hyperthyroidism and ophthalmopathy. General observations from the study: Blood also contained most expanded thyroid clonotypes above 0.001. Separating ophthalmopathy from stable hyperthyroidism was achieved by a 13 V-J model.

The V gene lost 0 bases and the J gene lost 5 bases, with 15 bases spanning the gap. The germline gives CDR1 SGDLS, CDR2 YYNGEE. The CDR3 is 16 amino acids. The investigators amplified TCR beta CDR3 regions from RNA transcripts. A set of HTBI primers served as the primers for a first-round RT-PCR of the TCR CDR3. TCRdb redid the calling of the multiplex PCR reads with MiXCR, one entry per CDR3 protein. The sample lists roughly 700,000 distinct CDR3 sequences, roughly 17% occurring once. Disease duration under 2 months; hyperthyroidism patients were aged 18 to 65. This clonotype came up a few times. The target antigen is unknown.

The sample consisted of blood. This clonotype was sampled from a man aged 50 to 59 with Graves' hyperthyroidism. This sequence joins TRBV9 and TRBJ2-1; D is undetermined. CDR3 protein: CASSVGGETRHNEQFF. CDR3 coding DNA: TGTGCCAGCAGCGTAGGTGGAGAGACACGACACAATGAGCAGTTCTTC.